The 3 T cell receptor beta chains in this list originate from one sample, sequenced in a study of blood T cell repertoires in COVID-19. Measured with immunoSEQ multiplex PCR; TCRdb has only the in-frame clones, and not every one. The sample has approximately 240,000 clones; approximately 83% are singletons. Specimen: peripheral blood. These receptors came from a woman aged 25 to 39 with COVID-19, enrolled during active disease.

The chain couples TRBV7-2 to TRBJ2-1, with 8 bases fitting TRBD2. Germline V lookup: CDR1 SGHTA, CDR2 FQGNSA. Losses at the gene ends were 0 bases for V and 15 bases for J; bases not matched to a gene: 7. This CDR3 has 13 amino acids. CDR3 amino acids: CASSLAAAGGGFF. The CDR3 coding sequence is TGTGCCAGCAGCTTAGCGGCGGCGGGAGGTGGGTTCTTC.

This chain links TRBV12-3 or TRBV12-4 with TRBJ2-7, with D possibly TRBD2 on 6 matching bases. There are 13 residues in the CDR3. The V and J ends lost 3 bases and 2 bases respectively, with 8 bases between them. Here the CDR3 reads CASSLPGAYEQYF. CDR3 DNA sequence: TGTGCCAGCAGTTTGCCGGGGGCCTACGAGCAGTACTTC.

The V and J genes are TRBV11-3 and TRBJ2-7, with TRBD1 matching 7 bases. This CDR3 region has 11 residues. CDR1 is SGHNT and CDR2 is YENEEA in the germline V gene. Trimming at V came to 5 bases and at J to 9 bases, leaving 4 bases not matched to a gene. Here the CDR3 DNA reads TGTGCCAGCAGCCCAGGGGGATGGCAGTACTTC. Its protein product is CASSPGGWQYF.